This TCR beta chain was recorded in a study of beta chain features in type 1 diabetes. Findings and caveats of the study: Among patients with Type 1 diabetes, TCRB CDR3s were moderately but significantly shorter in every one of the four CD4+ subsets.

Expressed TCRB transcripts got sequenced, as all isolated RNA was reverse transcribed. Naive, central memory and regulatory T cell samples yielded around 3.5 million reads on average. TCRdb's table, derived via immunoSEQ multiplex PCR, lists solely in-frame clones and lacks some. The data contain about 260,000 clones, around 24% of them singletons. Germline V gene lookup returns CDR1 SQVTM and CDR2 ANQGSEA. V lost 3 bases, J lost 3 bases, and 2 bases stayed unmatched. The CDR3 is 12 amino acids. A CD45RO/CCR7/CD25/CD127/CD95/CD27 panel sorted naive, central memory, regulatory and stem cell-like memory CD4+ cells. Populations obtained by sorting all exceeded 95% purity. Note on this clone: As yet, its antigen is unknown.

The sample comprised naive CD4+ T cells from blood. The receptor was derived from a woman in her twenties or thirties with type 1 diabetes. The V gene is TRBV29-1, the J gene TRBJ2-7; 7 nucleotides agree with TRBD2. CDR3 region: CSVDAGVYEQYF. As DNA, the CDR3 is TGCAGCGTTGACGCGGGGGTCTACGAGCAGTACTTC.